This T cell receptor (beta chain) was documented in a study of control samples from healthy donors and cancer patients (dated by TCRdb to the early 2020s). For this chain, trimming is 1 base at the V end and 7 bases at the J end, and the number of junction bases without a gene match is 5. CDR1 and CDR2 (LNHDA, SQIVND) derive from the germline V gene (reference sequence). The CDR3 spans 15 residues, from the cysteine through the phenylalanine. The DNA shown is the 45-base CDR3, in frame from base 1. Library generation was performed with the immunoSEQ multiplex PCR assay. Drawn from immuneACCESS, this table holds only the in-frame rearrangements with V and J called that TCRdb kept. Clones are partly lost; checked studies trace under half to an unresolved V gene and leave the rest unexplained. A total of around 150,000 clones appear in this sample, about 86% of them only once. Over 1.5% of the sample is held by the ten biggest clonotypes.

Comments on this clone: The specificity of this receptor is unknown. The input lacks base qualities; no much larger clone sits a single base away.

This receptor was identified in a man between 18 and 29 years old in good health. The sequenced sample was blood. The V and J segments used are TRBV19 and TRBJ2-2, with 8 junctional bases fitting TRBD1. CDR3 reads: CASSIGTGPSGELFF. The nucleotide sequence reads TGTGCCAGTAGTATAGGGACAGGGCCAAGCGGGGAGCTGTTTTTT.